This T cell receptor beta chain was sequenced in a study of shared clonotypes between healthy human individuals. The overall study: Each donor's CD4 naive and CD4 memory cells filled three plates apiece, CD8 naive two, and CD8 memory one. Study-wide results and limits: Compared with clonotypes that all four donors shared, non-shared clonotypes had lower generation probabilities.

Here immunoSEQ multiplex PCR was the method, and the copy in TCRdb shows in-frame clones only, minus some. Altogether a few million clones are present, just over 90% being singletons, with the ten largest covering about 1.7%. The germline V gene has CDR1 MGHRA and CDR2 YSYEKL. The germline V and J ends were trimmed by 1 base and 2 bases, with 6 bases remaining between them. The CDR3 length is 14 residues. Points on this clone: Its target is unknown.

Positively selected for CCR7, the CD45RO-negative cells used as naive CD8 cells excluded terminally differentiated effector memory CD45RA+ cells. All donors qualified as healthy HIV-negative adults and had experienced no recent acute infections or vaccinations. The chain is built from TRBV4-1 and TRBJ1-3; D is unclear. Sequenced material: naive CD8+ T cells from PBMCs. This clonotype was sampled from a man aged 18 to 35 in good health. Some clones in this sample may be carry-over from other donors' samples. The CDR3, as DNA: TGCGCCAGCAGCCAAGCAGATCCTGGAAACACCATATATTTT. This encodes CASSQADPGNTIYF.